This TCR beta chain derives from a study of CD8+CD57+ T cells in acquired aplastic anemia. Study-level points and caveats: The CD8+ Simpson's diversity of patients and controls was not significantly different. Both patients and controls carried the same twenty-nine CD8+ CDR3 sequences.

This clonotype was seen a few times. The antigen remains unidentified. The V gene's germline CDR1 is KGHSH and CDR2 LQKENI. Between the trimmed V and J ends, which lost 3 bases and 4 bases, there was a span of 13 bases. The CDR3 spans 14 residues. Genomic DNA, serving as template, underwent TCR beta VDJ and CDR3 profiling. TCRdb passed the reads through MiXCR, listing each CDR3 protein once. The repertoire holds roughly 190,000 distinct CDR3 sequences, with just under 50% as singletons. In patients chosen for sequencing, flow cytometry had shown CD8+CD57+ cell expansion. Sequenced input: sorted CD4+, CD8+, or CD8+CD57+ T cells (not recorded which) from PBMCs. The V and J genes are TRBV18 and TRBJ2-7, with D possibly called TRBD1 or TRBD2 (6 bases each). This receptor was identified in a human donor with aplastic anemia. The CDR3 protein is CASSPSRGPYEQYF. DNA of the CDR3: TGTGCCAGCTCACCCTCCCGGGGGCCATACGAGCAGTACTTC.